This section outlines one TCR beta chain sequence together with its context. Its cognate antigen is unknown. Sequencing used immunoSEQ multiplex PCR; TCRdb keeps in-frame clones, though not all of them. The sample records about 40,000 clones, around 88% being singletons. The data originate from a study of T cells in narcolepsy. General study results and limits: Autoreactive HCRT-specific and TRIB2-specific clonotypes were marked in same-patient CSF-versus-blood CD4+ comparisons.

This clonotype originated in a human donor with narcolepsy. Specimen: CD45RA- memory CD4+ T cells from PBMCs.

The CDR3 nucleotides read TGTGCCAGCAGTTACTCGGAGAGGAACGAGCAGTACTTC. Residues: CASSYSERNEQYF. The chain recombines TRBV6-5 with TRBJ2-7; D remains ambiguous. CDR1 is MNHEY, CDR2 SVGAGI, per germline. V gave up 0 bases and J gave up 5 bases, with 8 bases separating them. The CDR3 has 13 amino acids.